This TCR beta chain was recorded in a study of OX40 agonist ivuxolimab in advanced cancers. The protocol was immunoSEQ multiplex PCR, while the TCRdb copy is restricted to in-frame clones and leaves out a portion. This sample has about 47,000 clones, with roughly nine tenths found just once. Germline V gene lookup returns CDR1 KGHSH and CDR2 LQKENI. Trimming pared 8 bases from V and 3 bases from J, leaving 22 bases between. The CDR3 consists of 16 residues. The sequence came from an adult with an advanced solid tumor such as melanoma, head and neck, liver or kidney cancer. Sequenced material: CD4+ or CD8+ T cells sorted from blood, taken in a trial of the OX40 agonist ivuxolimab. The rearrangement joins TRBV18 to TRBJ1-2, with a tentative D call TRBD1 (6 bases). In nucleotides, the CDR3 is TGTGCCAGCAGCAAGACACTAGGACAGTTGGACTATGGCTACACCTTC. It translates to CASSKTLGQLDYGYTF.